A selection of T cell receptor beta chains follows, all from one sample in a study of blood T cell repertoires in COVID-19. The method was immunoSEQ multiplex PCR; TCRdb's version includes in-frame clones alone and lacks a portion of them. The sample consists of fewer than 65,000 clones, 65% to 85% of them appearing once. What was sequenced was peripheral blood. The receptor source for this set is a human donor in a cohort sampled during active COVID-19. Both conserved end residues are part of each CDR3. Each record gives: clone size, V gene, CDR3 length, J gene, D gene, CDR3 protein, CDR3 DNA. The D gene is left open where the match is weak. Clone size is stated in some rows and not others, as once, few, many or a class when expanded.

-	TRBV7-8	16	TRBJ1-2	TRBD1	CASSLIQGPTNYGYTF	TGTGCCAGCAGTTTAATACAGGGGCCCACTAACTATGGCTACACCTTC
-	TRBV30	15	TRBJ1-6	-	CAWTSLGGIGSPLHF	TGTGCCTGGACCTCCCTCGGGGGGATAGGGTCACCCCTCCACTTT
-	TRBV3-1/TRBV3-2	17	TRBJ1-4	-	CASSPLRQGTTNEKLFF	TGTGCCAGCAGCCCCCTTCGGCAGGGTACAACTAATGAAAAACTGTTTTTT
-	TRBV5-4	16	TRBJ1-4	TRBD1	CASSLGGQGEYEKLFF	TGTGCCAGCAGCTTGGGGGGGCAGGGGGAGTATGAAAAACTGTTTTTT
-	TRBV10-3	14	TRBJ2-6	-	CAISDPSGANVLTF	TGTGCCATCAGTGATCCTTCTGGGGCCAACGTCCTGACTTTC
-	TRBV19	15	TRBJ1-1	TRBD1	CASSRRDRGKTEAFF	TGTGCCAGTAGTAGGAGGGACAGGGGAAAAACTGAAGCTTTCTTT
-	TRBV7-8	16	TRBJ2-2	-	CASSPSGGTYTGELFF	TGTGCCAGCAGCCCATCTGGCGGGACTTACACCGGGGAGCTGTTTTTT
-	TRBV7-6	13	TRBJ2-5	-	CASRKGGSETQYF	TGTGCCAGCCGCAAGGGAGGTAGCGAGACCCAGTACTTC
-	TRBV5-6	14	TRBJ1-2	-	CASSPSGSSWDYTF	TGTGCCAGCAGCCCTTCGGGGTCTTCATGGGACTACACCTTC
-	TRBV30	14	TRBJ2-1	TRBD2	CAWSVGGRVAEQFF	TGTGCCTGGAGTGTAGGCGGGAGGGTCGCTGAGCAGTTCTTC
few	TRBV28	17	TRBJ1-4	-	CASSFREGYATNEKLFF	TGTGCCAGCAGTTTCAGGGAGGGTTATGCAACTAATGAAAAACTGTTTTTT
-	TRBV3-1/TRBV3-2	16	TRBJ2-6	-	CASSLGLPSGANVLTF	TGTGCCAGCAGCCTCGGACTGCCCTCTGGGGCCAACGTCCTGACTTTC